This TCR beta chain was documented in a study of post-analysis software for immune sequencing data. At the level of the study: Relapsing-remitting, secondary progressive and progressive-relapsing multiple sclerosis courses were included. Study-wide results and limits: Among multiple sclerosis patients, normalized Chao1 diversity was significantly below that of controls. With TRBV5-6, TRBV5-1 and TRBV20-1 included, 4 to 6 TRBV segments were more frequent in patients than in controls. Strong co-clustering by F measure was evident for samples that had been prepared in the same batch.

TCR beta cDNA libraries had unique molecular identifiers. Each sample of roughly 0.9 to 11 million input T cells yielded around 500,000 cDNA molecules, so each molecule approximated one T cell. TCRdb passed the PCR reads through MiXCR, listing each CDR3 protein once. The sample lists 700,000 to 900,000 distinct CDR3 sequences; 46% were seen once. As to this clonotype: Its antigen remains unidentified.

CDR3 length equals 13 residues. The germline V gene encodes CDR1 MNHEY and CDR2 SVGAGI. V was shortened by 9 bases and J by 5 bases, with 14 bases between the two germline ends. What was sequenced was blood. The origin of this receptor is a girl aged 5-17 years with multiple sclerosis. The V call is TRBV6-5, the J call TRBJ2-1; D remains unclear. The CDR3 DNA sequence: TGTGCCAGTAGCCCCGGGCCGCACAATGAGCAGTTCTTC. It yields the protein CASSPGPHNEQFF.